This TCR beta chain is from a study of blood T cell repertoires in COVID-19. The overall study: The United States, Italy and Spain supplied acute and convalescent COVID-19 samples. From T cells, B-cell-depleted T cells, or PBMCs came the material, which was cDNA or gDNA.

Germline V gene sequence: CDR1 LGHDT, CDR2 YNNKEL (reference sequence). J lost 3 bases, V lost 0 bases, and 12 bases had no gene match. The CDR3 is 21 residues long. Per the authors' pipeline: Estimates of nucleated cell counts were drawn from the amplification of reference gene primers. Assay: immunoSEQ multiplex PCR; the TCRdb copy retains only in-frame clones and omits some. D and trimming were read from the DNA, whereas the V and J calls and clone size are those reported in that table. This sample yields about 190,000 clones, of which roughly 90% are seen a single time; 0.62% belongs to the top ten.

The sequencing sample was made of peripheral blood. The V and J genes are TRBV3-1 (or the pseudogene TRBV3-2) and TRBJ2-3; 16 positions match TRBD2. This TCR was sampled from a man aged 45-60 years with acute or convalescent COVID-19. CDR3 DNA: TGTGCCAGCAGCCAAGATCCCGGGACTAGCGGGGGGGCAAGAAGGACAGATACGCAGTATTTT. Its translation: CASSQDPGTSGGARRTDTQYF.